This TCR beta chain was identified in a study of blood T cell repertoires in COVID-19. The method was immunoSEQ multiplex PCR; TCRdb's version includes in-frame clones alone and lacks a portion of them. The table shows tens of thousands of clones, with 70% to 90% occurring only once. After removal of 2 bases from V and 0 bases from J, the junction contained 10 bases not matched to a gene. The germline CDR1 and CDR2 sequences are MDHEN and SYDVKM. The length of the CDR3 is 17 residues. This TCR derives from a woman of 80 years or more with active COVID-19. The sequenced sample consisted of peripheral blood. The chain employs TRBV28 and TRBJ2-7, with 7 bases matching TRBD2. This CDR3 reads CASSLERTSPLSYEQYF. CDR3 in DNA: TGTGCCAGCAGTTTAGAACGGACTAGTCCCCTCTCCTACGAGCAGTACTTC.